This TCR beta chain was sequenced in a study of cytomegalovirus exposure and HLA in healthy donors. Findings and limits, study-wide: Later analysis showed most CMV-associated TCR beta chains appearing HLA-restricted.

With regard to this clone: Its antigen is not identified.

Germline V CDR1 and CDR2: SEHNR, FQNEAQ (reference sequence). There are 13 residues in the CDR3. V lost 3 bases to trimming and J lost 3 bases, with 6 bases between them. Primers: 60 Vbeta forward and 13 Jbeta reverse. Study processing details: Later work found approximately 87 million unique TCR beta chains, with about 10 million shared. TCRdb's copy holds only in-frame clones and misses some; the assay was immunoSEQ multiplex PCR. V, J and clone size derive from that table, while D and trimming were established from the DNA sequence. In the table there are roughly 180,000 clones, 65% to 85% of which are singletons.

The sequence derives from a male donor in good health and CMV-seronegative. The material sequenced was PBMCs. J is TRBJ1-3 and V is TRBV7-9; D gene unclear. CDR3 amino acids: CASSLGSGNTIYF. As DNA, the CDR3 is TGTGCCAGCAGCTTGGGCAGTGGAAACACCATATATTTT.